These 30 T cell receptor beta chains were sequenced from one sample in a study of patients and donors after allogeneic stem cell transplantation. TCRdb itself ran the RT-PCR reads through MiXCR, one entry per CDR3 protein. This table holds about 57,000 distinct CDR3 sequences, less than 15% found once. Sequenced material: blood, either unsorted or a sorted T cell fraction (not recorded which). The source of these receptors is a human donor who was either an allogeneic HSCT recipient or a stem cell or donor lymphocyte infusion donor (not recorded which). It is not recorded whose cells these are; they may come from a transplant donor.

V usage is TRBV6-5 and J usage is TRBJ2-3; TRBD1 or TRBD2 may be the D gene (6 bases each). The CDR3 consists of 15 residues. The V end lost 2 bases, the J end lost 1 base, and 10 bases lay between the germline ends. The germline gives CDR1 MNHEY, CDR2 SVGAGI. CDR3 region: CASSYVGGRTDTQYF. In nucleotides, the CDR3 is TGTGCCAGCAGTTACGTCGGGGGCCGCACAGATACGCAGTATTTT.

This clonotype has a handful of counts. The rearrangement links TRBV5-6 to TRBJ1-1; D remains unclear. Germline loops: CDR1 SGHDT, CDR2 YYEEEE. Between the trimmed V and J ends, which lost 2 bases and 4 bases, there was a span of 12 bases. This CDR3 spans 14 amino acids. CDR3 in DNA: TGTGCCAGCAGCTTAATAGTCTTGGGCACTGAAGCTTTCTTT. Amino acid sequence: CASSLIVLGTEAFF.

Here the CDR3 DNA reads TGTGCCAGCAGCCCCTGGGGAGAGCGGCACCAAGAGACCCAGTACTTC. This gives the protein CASSPWGERHQETQYF. This chain uses TRBV7-9 with TRBJ2-5; TRBD2 might be the D (5 bases). V dropped 5 bases and J dropped 0 bases, with 16 bases sitting between them. CDR3 length: 16 residues. The germline V gene encodes CDR1 SEHNR and CDR2 FQNEAQ (reference sequence).

This clonotype has just a few counts. V and J are TRBV20-1 and TRBJ1-6; D ambiguous. Trimming took off 4 bases at V and 7 bases at J, with 14 bases between the two ends. The germline CDR1 and CDR2 sequences are DFQATT and SNEGSKA (reference sequence). The length of the CDR3 is 14 residues. DNA of the CDR3: TGCAGTGCTACTCCGGGTCAAAAAAATTCACCCCTCCACTTT. Protein sequence: CSATPGQKNSPLHF.

The V gene is TRBV7-9, the J gene TRBJ2-7, with 12 bases matching TRBD2. This CDR3 has 16 amino acids. The germline gives CDR1 SEHNR, CDR2 FQNEAQ (reference sequence). The V and J ends lost 2 bases and 3 bases, in that order; junction bases with no gene match: 5. CDR3 nucleotide sequence: TGTGCCAGCAGCTTACCCCCGACTAGCGGGGGCTACGAGCAGTACTTC. Its protein is CASSLPPTSGGYEQYF.

Many counts were recorded for this clonotype. The chain couples TRBV6-5 to TRBJ1-4; D uncertain. Germline V gene data show CDR1 as MNHEY and CDR2 as SVGAGI. This CDR3 region has 13 residues. V lost 4 bases, J lost 8 bases, and 11 bases lay in between. DNA of the CDR3: TGTGCCAGCAGTTTATTACCCGGGGAAAAACTGTTTTTT. Translation gives CASSLLPGEKLFF.

The chain has TRBV29-1 and TRBJ2-1; D possibly uses TRBD1 or TRBD2 (5 bases each). CDR3 length equals 10 residues. Germline V CDR1 and CDR2: SQVTM, ANQGSEA. Trimming shortened V by 5 bases and J by 9 bases, and 8 bases separated the two germline ends. The CDR3 spells CSVFGTEQFF. The CDR3 DNA reads as TGCAGCGTTTTCGGGACTGAGCAGTTCTTC.

The chain carries TRBV6-5 and TRBJ2-7, with D perhaps TRBD1 (5 bases). Trimming left V 6 bases short and J 3 bases short, with 12 bases between. Germline assignment: CDR1 MNHEY and CDR2 SVGAGI. The CDR3 is 13 amino acids. The CDR3 spells CASSLSGFYEQYF. The CDR3 DNA is TGTGCCAGCAGCCTGTCAGGGTTCTACGAGCAGTACTTC.

The rearrangement joins TRBV12-3 or TRBV12-4 to TRBJ2-5; 9 bases match TRBD2. The V gene end was trimmed by 5 bases and the J gene end by 2 bases; junction bases not matched to a gene: 6. The CDR3 runs 15 residues. The CDR3 sequence is CASSGAGLAQETQYF. CDR3 bases: TGTGCCAGCAGTGGAGCCGGACTAGCGCAAGAGACCCAGTACTTC.

The table lists this clonotype with a few counts. V usage is TRBV12-3 or TRBV12-4 and J usage is TRBJ2-5; 7 bases match TRBD1. The CDR3 totals 17 residues. Losses at the gene ends were 4 bases for V and 5 bases for J; bases not matched to a gene: 16. This CDR3 reads CASSSTWDSGDAETQYF. CDR3 DNA: TGTGCCAGCAGTTCGACCTGGGACAGTGGGGATGCGGAGACCCAGTACTTC.

For this clonotype: Possible read error: a much larger clone is one base away. The genes are TRBV11-2 and TRBJ1-6; D is ambiguous. The CDR3 runs to 14 residues. CDR1 is SGHAT, CDR2 FQNNGV, per germline. For the CDR3, the DNA is TGTGCCGGCAGCGATTTTGGGCTGCGTTCACCCCTCCACTTT. This translates into CAGSDFGLRSPLHF. The full variable domain, completed using reference TRBV11-2 and TRBJ1-6, is EAGVAQSPRYKIIEKRQSVAFWCNPISGHATLYWYQQILGQGPKLLIQFQNNGVVDDSQLPKDRFSAERLKGVDSTLKIQPAKLEDSAVYLCAGSDFGLRSPLHFGNGTRLTVT.

This clonotype was detected only a few times. The rearrangement links TRBV7-9 to TRBJ2-1; 10 nucleotides match TRBD2. This CDR3 region has 15 residues. J gave up 9 bases and V 8 bases, and 13 bases lay outside the gene matches. Germline V gene lookup returns CDR1 SEHNR and CDR2 FQNEAQ (reference sequence). The CDR3 DNA reads as TGTGCCAGCGCCGGAAGCTCTAGCGGGAGTGGTGAGCAGTTCTTC. This encodes CASAGSSSGSGEQFF. The full variable domain, rest sourced from reference TRBV7-9 and TRBJ2-1, is DTGVSQNPRHKITKRGQNVTFRCDPISEHNRLYWYRQTLGQGPEFLTYFQNEAQLEKSRLLSDRFSAERPKGSFSTLEIQRTEQGDSAMYLCASAGSSSGSGEQFFGPGTRLTVL.

This clonotype turned up a few times. This chain uses TRBV30 with TRBJ1-5; TRBD1 agrees at 8 bases. With V trimmed by 5 bases and J by 2 bases, 5 bases remained unmatched. Germline V CDR1 and CDR2: GTSNPN, SVGIG (reference sequence). The CDR3 length is 14 residues. CDR3 loop: CAWHQGAGNQPQHF. CDR3 DNA: TGTGCCTGGCATCAGGGGGCCGGCAATCAGCCCCAGCATTTT.

In its sample, this clonotype was seen many times. The rearrangement uses TRBV15 and TRBJ1-2, with a tentative D call TRBD1 (5 bases). The CDR3 has 15 amino acids. The germline gives CDR1 LNHNV, CDR2 YYDKDF (reference sequence). V was trimmed by 4 bases and J by 6 bases, leaving 18 bases between them. DNA of the CDR3: TGTGCCACCAGCACCCGAGGGACCACTCTTAATGGCTACACCTTC. Its translation is CATSTRGTTLNGYTF.

This clonotype appeared a single time. It may be a read error: a sequence one base away is much more abundant. The rearrangement uses TRBV9 and TRBJ1-2; D remains unclear. The CDR3 extends over 12 amino acids. CDR1 is SGDLS, CDR2 YYNGEE, per germline. This chain's CDR3 is CASSVGDYCYTF. As DNA, the CDR3 is TGTGCCAGCAGCGTAGGTGACTATTGCTACACCTTC.

The sample holds a few counts of this clonotype. The chain recombines TRBV5-1 with TRBJ2-7, with a possible D match to TRBD1 (5 bases). Looked up from germline, CDR1 is SGHRS and CDR2 is YFSETQ. This CDR3 contains 17 residues. Trimming pared 1 base from V and 0 bases from J, leaving 17 bases between. The CDR3 nucleotides are TGCGCCAGCAGCTTGTTAGGATCAAGGGGAAGCTCCTACGAGCAGTACTTC. It specifies CASSLLGSRGSSYEQYF.

The chain carries TRBV12-5 and TRBJ2-7; D remains unclear. The CDR3 totals 12 residues. Trimming stripped 7 bases from V and 2 bases from J, with 9 bases between. From germline, CDR1 is LGHNT and CDR2 FRNRAP. The CDR3 DNA follows: TGTGCTAGTGCGGGTCCCACCTACGAGCAGTACTTC. This gives the protein CASAGPTYEQYF. Full variable domain (remainder filled in from reference TRBV12-5 and TRBJ2-7): DARVTQTPRHKVTEMGQEVTMRCQPILGHNTVFWYRQTMMQGLELLAYFRNRAPLDDSGMPKDRFSAEMPDATLATLKIQPSEPRDSAVYFCASAGPTYEQYFGPGTRLTVT.

This clonotype was seen at least ten times. The rearrangement joins TRBV7-2 to TRBJ2-1; D is possibly TRBD2 (5 bases). V lost 10 bases and J lost 4, with 14 bases in between. The germline gives CDR1 SGHTA, CDR2 FQGNSA. The CDR3 loop spans 13 amino acids. The CDR3 sequence is CANNRWEYNEQFF. CDR3 DNA: TGTGCCAACAACCGCTGGGAGTACAATGAGCAGTTCTTC.

The rearrangement links TRBV9 to TRBJ1-4; unclear D gene. Trimming removed 0 bases from V and 8 bases from J, with 8 bases in between. Germline V gene data show CDR1 as SGDLS and CDR2 as YYNGEE. The length of the CDR3 is 13 residues. The CDR3 here is CASSVAPREKLFF. The DNA of the CDR3 is TGTGCCAGCAGCGTAGCTCCGAGGGAAAAACTGTTTTTT.

This clonotype was seen ten or more times. V usage is TRBV27 and J usage is TRBJ1-6; the D is unclear. The CDR3 totals 18 residues. In germline, CDR1 is MNHEY, CDR2 SMNVEV (reference sequence). Deletions cut 0 bases from V and 0 bases from J, with 12 bases between. DNA for the CDR3: TGTGCCAGCAGTTTATCGAGCCGTGGCAGCTCCTATAATTCACCCCTCCACTTT. It is translated as CASSLSSRGSSYNSPLHF.

The chain combines TRBV4-1 with TRBJ2-2; D unresolved. The germline V and J ends were trimmed by 0 bases and 5 bases, with 7 bases remaining between them. Germline loops: CDR1 MGHRA, CDR2 YSYEKL. The CDR3 runs to 14 residues. CDR3 bases: TGCGCCAGCAGCCAAGAGCACGAAACCGGGGAGCTGTTTTTT. Translated, it gives CASSQEHETGELFF.

J is TRBJ2-1 and V is TRBV11-3, with 7 bases aligning to TRBD2. Germline-derived CDR1 and CDR2 are SGHNT and YENEEA. The CDR3 is 19 amino acids. Losses at the gene ends were 5 bases for V and 4 bases for J; bases not matched to a gene: 20. The CDR3 region has the DNA TGTGCCAGCAGCCCCACCGGAGGGAGGGCCGAAAAAGCTTACAATGAGCAGTTCTTC. Translation gives CASSPTGGRAEKAYNEQFF.

The sample holds many counts of this clonotype. This chain connects TRBV20-1 to TRBJ1-2, with 7 nucleotides matching TRBD1. The germline gives CDR1 DFQATT, CDR2 SNEGSKA (reference sequence). The CDR3 consists of 14 residues. Trimming removed 4 bases from V and 5 bases from J; junction bases left unmatched: 10. This CDR3 reads CSATNPGQLYGYTF. The CDR3 region has the DNA TGCAGTGCTACCAATCCGGGACAGTTATATGGCTACACCTTC.

J is TRBJ2-7 and V is TRBV12-3 or TRBV12-4; unclear D gene. With 1 base removed from V and 4 bases from J, the gap between germline ends came to 8 bases. The CDR3 covers 13 residues. CDR3 DNA: TGTGCCAGCAGTTTAGGGTCCCGTTACGAGCAGTACTTC. The encoded protein is CASSLGSRYEQYF.

This clonotype occurred a few times. J is TRBJ1-2 and V is TRBV24-1; no firm D call. This CDR3 is 13 amino acids long. The germline V and J ends were trimmed by 1 base and 8 bases, with 10 bases remaining between them. From germline, CDR1 is KGHDR and CDR2 SFDVKD. The CDR3 here is CATSDFNGKGYTF. In nucleotides, the CDR3 is TGTGCCACCAGTGATTTCAATGGGAAAGGCTACACCTTC.

This clonotype was seen only a few times. The chain employs TRBV6-5 and TRBJ2-5; TRBD1 might be the D (6 bases). The V end lost 0 bases, the J end lost 1 base, and 6 bases lay between the germline ends. This CDR3 is built from 14 residues. Germline V gene sequence: CDR1 MNHEY, CDR2 SVGAGI. CDR3 sequence (DNA): TGTGCCAGCAGTTACTCGGGGGCCCAAGAGACCCAGTACTTC. It is translated as CASSYSGAQETQYF.

This clonotype has a handful of counts. J is TRBJ2-7 and V is TRBV24-1, with TRBD1 identical over 7 bases. Per the germline V gene, CDR1 is KGHDR and CDR2 is SFDVKD. Trimming at V came to 2 bases and at J to 6 bases, leaving 9 bases not matched to a gene. The CDR3 length is 15 residues. CDR3: CATSDSGTVPGEQYF. Here the CDR3 DNA reads TGTGCCACCAGTGATTCCGGGACAGTCCCTGGCGAGCAGTACTTC.

This chain joins TRBV12-3 or TRBV12-4 and TRBJ2-2, with D tentatively TRBD1 (6 bases). Trimming left V 8 bases short and J 6 bases short, with 16 bases between. The CDR3 length is 14 residues. CDR3 region: CASHTGRSAGELFF. CDR3 DNA sequence: TGTGCCAGCCACACAGGGCGTTCGGCCGGGGAGCTGTTTTTT.

The genes are TRBV7-2 and TRBJ2-5, with D possibly TRBD1 on 6 matching bases. Per germline, CDR1 SGHTA and CDR2 FQGNSA. The CDR3 length is 14 residues. V lost 0 bases and J 5 bases, leaving 10 bases between the germline ends. The CDR3 loop is CASSLAARGETQYF. CDR3 bases: TGTGCCAGCAGCTTAGCCGCGAGGGGGGAGACCCAGTACTTC.

This clonotype was counted at least ten times. The rearrangement links TRBV15 to TRBJ1-4; D is unresolved. In germline, CDR1 is LNHNV, CDR2 YYDKDF (reference sequence). Deletions cut 1 base from V and 7 bases from J, with 16 bases between. The CDR3 contains 16 residues. This chain's CDR3 is CATSRVGRHAFEKLFF. DNA of the CDR3: TGTGCCACCAGCAGAGTCGGCAGGCACGCCTTTGAAAAACTGTTTTTT. Drawing the rest from reference TRBV15 and TRBJ1-4, the complete variable domain is DAMVIQNPRYQVTQFGKPVTLSCSQTLNHNVMYWYQQKSSQAPKLLFHYYDKDFNNEADTPDNFQSRRPNTSFCFLDIRSPGLGDTAMYLCATSRVGRHAFEKLFFGSGTQLSVL.